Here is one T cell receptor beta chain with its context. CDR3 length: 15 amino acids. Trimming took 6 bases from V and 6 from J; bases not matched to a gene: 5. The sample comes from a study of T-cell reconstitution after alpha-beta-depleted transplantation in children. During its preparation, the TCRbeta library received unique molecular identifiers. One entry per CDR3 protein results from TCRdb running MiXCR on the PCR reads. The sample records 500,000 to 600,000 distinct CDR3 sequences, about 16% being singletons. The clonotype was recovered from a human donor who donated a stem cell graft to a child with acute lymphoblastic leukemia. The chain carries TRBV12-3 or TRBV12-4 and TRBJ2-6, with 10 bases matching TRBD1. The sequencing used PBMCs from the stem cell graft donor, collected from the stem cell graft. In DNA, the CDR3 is TGTGCCAGCAGATTCGGGACAGGGGAGGCCAACGTCCTGACTTTC. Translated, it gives CASRFGTGEANVLTF.